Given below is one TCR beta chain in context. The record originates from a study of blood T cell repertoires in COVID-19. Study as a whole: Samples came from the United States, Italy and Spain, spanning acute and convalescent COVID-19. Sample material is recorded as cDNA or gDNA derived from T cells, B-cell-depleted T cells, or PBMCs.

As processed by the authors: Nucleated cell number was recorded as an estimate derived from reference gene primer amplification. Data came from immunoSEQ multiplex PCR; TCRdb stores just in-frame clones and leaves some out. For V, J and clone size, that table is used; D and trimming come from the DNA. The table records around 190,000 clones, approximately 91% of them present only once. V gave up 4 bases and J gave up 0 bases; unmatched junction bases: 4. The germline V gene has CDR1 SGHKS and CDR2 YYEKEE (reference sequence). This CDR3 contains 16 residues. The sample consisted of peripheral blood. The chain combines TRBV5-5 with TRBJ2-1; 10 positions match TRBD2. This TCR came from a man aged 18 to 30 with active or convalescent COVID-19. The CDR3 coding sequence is TGTGCCAGCAGCCCTAGCGGGGGACCCTCCTACAATGAGCAGTTCTTC. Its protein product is CASSPSGGPSYNEQFF.